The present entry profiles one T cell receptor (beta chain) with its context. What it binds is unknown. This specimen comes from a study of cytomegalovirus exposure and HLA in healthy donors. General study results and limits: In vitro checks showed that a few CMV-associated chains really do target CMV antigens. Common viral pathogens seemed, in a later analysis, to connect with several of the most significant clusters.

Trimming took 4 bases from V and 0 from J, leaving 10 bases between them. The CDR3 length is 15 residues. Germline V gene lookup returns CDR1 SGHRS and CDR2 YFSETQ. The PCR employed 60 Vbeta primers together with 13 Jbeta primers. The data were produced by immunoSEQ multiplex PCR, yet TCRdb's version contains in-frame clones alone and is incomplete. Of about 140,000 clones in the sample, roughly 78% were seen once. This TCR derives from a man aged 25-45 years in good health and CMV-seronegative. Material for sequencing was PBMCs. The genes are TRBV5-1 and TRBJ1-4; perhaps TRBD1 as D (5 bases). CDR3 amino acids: CASSLGHATNEKLFF. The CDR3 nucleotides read TGCGCCAGCAGCCTCGGACATGCAACTAATGAAAAACTGTTTTTT. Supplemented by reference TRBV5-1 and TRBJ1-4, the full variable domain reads KAGVTQTPRYLIKTRGQQVTLSCSPISGHRSVSWYQQTPGQGLQFLFEYFSETQRNKGNFPGRFSGRQFSNSRSEMNVSTLELGDSALYLCASSLGHATNEKLFFGSGTQLSVL.